These 19 T cell receptor beta chains were sequenced from one sample in a study of OX40 agonist ivuxolimab in advanced cancers. Produced via immunoSEQ multiplex PCR; TCRdb's table is partial and in-frame only. The sample lists about 120,000 clones, 85% to 90% occurring once. The specimen comprised CD4+ or CD8+ T cells sorted from blood, sampled in a trial of the OX40 agonist ivuxolimab. These receptors were taken from an adult with an advanced solid tumor such as melanoma, head and neck, liver or kidney cancer.

The V call is TRBV30, the J call TRBJ2-1; D not certain. This CDR3 region has 11 residues. Germline assignment: CDR1 GTSNPN and CDR2 SVGIG (reference sequence). V lost 2 bases, J lost 5 bases, and 4 bases lay in between. The DNA for the CDR3 is TGTGCCTGGAGTAATAACAATGAGCAGTTCTTC. This gives the protein CAWSNNNEQFF.

A single count supports this clone. V gene TRBV7-8 combines with J gene TRBJ1-6, with 7 bases matching TRBD1. The CDR3 covers 15 residues. Losses at the gene ends were 3 bases for V and 4 bases for J; bases not matched to a gene: 3. Germline CDR1 SGHVS, CDR2 FQNEAQ. In DNA form, the CDR3 reads TGTGCCAGCAGCTTCGGGACAGTTTATAATTCACCCCTCCACTTT. Amino acids: CASSFGTVYNSPLHF. Supplemented by reference TRBV7-8 and TRBJ1-6, the full variable domain reads GAGVSQSPRYKVAKRGQDVALRCDPISGHVSLFWYQQALGQGPEFLTYFQNEAQLDKSGLPSDRFFAERPEGSVSTLKIQRTQQEDSAVYLCASSFGTVYNSPLHFGNGTRLTVT.

The sample holds a few counts of this clone. J is TRBJ1-1 and V is TRBV19; perhaps TRBD1 as D (5 bases). V was pared by 7 bases and J by 0 bases, with 12 bases between. This CDR3 comprises 14 residues. Germline V gene sequence: CDR1 LNHDA, CDR2 SQIVND (reference sequence). The CDR3 DNA reads TGTGCCAGTATCTCCGGGACGGTGAACACTGAAGCTTTCTTT. This sequence encodes CASISGTVNTEAFF.

This sequence joins TRBV7-2 and TRBJ2-1, with D possibly matching TRBD2 (5 bases). This CDR3 is 18 amino acids long. From germline, CDR1 is SGHTA and CDR2 FQGNSA. Trimming left V 1 base short and J 0 bases short, with 16 bases between. CDR3 sequence reads: CASSLGYPGSSSYNEQFF. The CDR3 coding sequence is TGTGCCAGCAGCTTAGGATATCCGGGGTCGAGCTCCTACAATGAGCAGTTCTTC. Looking up the rest from reference TRBV7-2 and TRBJ2-1 gives the full variable domain: GAGVSQSPSNKVTEKGKDVELRCDPISGHTALYWYRQSLGQGLEFLIYFQGNSAPDKSGLPSDRFSAERTGGSVSTLTIQRTQQEDSAVYLCASSLGYPGSSSYNEQFFGPGTRLTVL.

V and J are TRBV29-1 and TRBJ1-1; the D gene is possibly TRBD1 (6 bases). The ends were cut back, 6 bases at V and 7 bases at J, with 9 bases in the middle. The germline CDR1 and CDR2 sequences are SQVTM and ANQGSEA. The CDR3 is 10 residues long. Here the CDR3 DNA reads TGCAGCGTCCTACAGGGTGAAGCTTTCTTT. Amino acid sequence: CSVLQGEAFF.

The J gene is TRBJ1-6, the V gene TRBV7-2, with D tentatively TRBD1 (5 bases). This CDR3 has 13 amino acids. Trimming shortened V by 4 bases and J by 7 bases, and 8 bases separated the two germline ends. CDR1 and CDR2 (germline): SGHTA, FQGNSA. The CDR3 DNA reads as TGTGCCAGCAGCTCCTCAGGGAATTCACCCCTCCACTTT. Residues: CASSSSGNSPLHF.

The chain recombines TRBV7-8 with TRBJ2-3; 11 nucleotides line up with TRBD2. This CDR3 is 17 amino acids long. Unmatched junction bases numbered 4, after V lost 1 base and J lost 1 base. Germline assignment: CDR1 SGHVS and CDR2 FQNEAQ. The chain's CDR3 is CASSLGLLAGGTDTQYF. Here the CDR3 DNA reads TGTGCCAGCAGCTTAGGCCTACTAGCGGGGGGCACAGATACGCAGTATTTT. The full variable domain, with the rest looked up from reference TRBV7-8 and TRBJ2-3, is GAGVSQSPRYKVAKRGQDVALRCDPISGHVSLFWYQQALGQGPEFLTYFQNEAQLDKSGLPSDRFFAERPEGSVSTLKIQRTQQEDSAVYLCASSLGLLAGGTDTQYFGPGTRLTVL.

This chain connects TRBV19 to TRBJ2-5; D perhaps matches TRBD1 (5 bases). The CDR3 extends over 15 amino acids. Germline lookup yields CDR1 LNHDA and CDR2 SQIVND (reference sequence). V dropped 1 base and J dropped 5 bases, with 14 bases sitting between them. CDR3: CASSIGGRVRETQYF. CDR3 in DNA: TGTGCCAGTAGTATAGGTGGCAGGGTTAGGGAGACCCAGTACTTC.

This rearrangement joins TRBV10-3 to TRBJ1-2, with a tentative D call TRBD1 (5 bases). CDR3 length equals 14 residues. V gave up 2 bases and J gave up 0 bases, with 7 bases separating them. CDR1 ENHRY and CDR2 SYGVKD come from the germline V gene. The CDR3 sequence is CAISEGAANYGYTF. CDR3 sequence (DNA): TGTGCCATCAGTGAGGGGGCAGCTAACTATGGCTACACCTTC.

V is TRBV7-8 and J is TRBJ2-2, with 11 bases lining up with TRBD1. V shed 5 bases, J shed 4 bases, and the junction held 6 bases outside the gene matches. This CDR3 comprises 16 residues. The germline gives CDR1 SGHVS, CDR2 FQNEAQ. DNA for the CDR3: TGTGCCAGCAGCCCAGGACAGGGGGCCGGCACCGGGGAGCTGTTTTTT. Encoded protein: CASSPGQGAGTGELFF.

The V and J genes are TRBV5-1 and TRBJ2-2; perhaps TRBD1 as D (5 bases). The CDR3 sequence is 15 residues long. The V end lost 0 bases, the J end lost 1 base, and 7 bases lay between the germline ends. The germline V gene encodes CDR1 SGHRS and CDR2 YFSETQ. In DNA, the CDR3 is TGCGCCAGCAGCTTGGGGGGCCAGAACACCGGGGAGCTGTTTTTT. Translation gives CASSLGGQNTGELFF. The complete variable domain, with remaining parts taken from reference TRBV5-1 and TRBJ2-2, reads KAGVTQTPRYLIKTRGQQVTLSCSPISGHRSVSWYQQTPGQGLQFLFEYFSETQRNKGNFPGRFSGRQFSNSRSEMNVSTLELGDSALYLCASSLGGQNTGELFFGEGSRLTVL.

J is TRBJ2-5 and V is TRBV11-2, with 9 bases that match TRBD2. V lost 1 base, J lost 2 bases, and 5 bases stayed unmatched. CDR3 length equals 16 residues. In germline, CDR1 is SGHAT, CDR2 FQNNGV. The CDR3 bases are TGTGCCAGCAGCTTAGGGAGCGCGGGGGGGCAAGAGACCCAGTACTTC. Translated, it gives CASSLGSAGGQETQYF. Drawing the rest from reference TRBV11-2 and TRBJ2-5, the complete variable domain is EAGVAQSPRYKIIEKRQSVAFWCNPISGHATLYWYQQILGQGPKLLIQFQNNGVVDDSQLPKDRFSAERLKGVDSTLKIQPAKLEDSAVYLCASSLGSAGGQETQYFGPGTRLLVL.

The chain joins TRBV7-8 to TRBJ1-2; 7 nucleotides align to TRBD1. The germline V gene encodes CDR1 SGHVS and CDR2 FQNEAQ. The CDR3 has 15 amino acids. V trimming: 5 bases; J trimming: 5 bases; junction bases outside the gene matches: 11. This chain's CDR3 is CASSKGQLIRYGYTF. The CDR3 nucleotides read TGTGCCAGCAGCAAGGGACAGCTCATCCGATATGGCTACACCTTC.

The table lists this clone with a count of one. The V call is TRBV5-4, the J call TRBJ1-6; D is unresolved. CDR3 length equals 14 residues. Germline V gene lookup returns CDR1 SGHNT and CDR2 YYREEE (reference sequence). Trimming took off 2 bases at V and 5 bases at J, with 8 bases between the two ends. The DNA for the CDR3 is TGTGCCAGCAGCTTTTGGGGTAATAATTCACCCCTCCACTTT. It is translated as CASSFWGNNSPLHF.

This clone was detected a few times. The V call is TRBV7-2, the J call TRBJ1-2; 7 bases are a match to TRBD1. In germline, CDR1 is SGHTA, CDR2 FQGNSA. CDR3 size: 13 residues. The trim removed 7 bases at V and 2 bases at J, leaving 4 bases unmatched. CDR3 sequence reads: CASKGGGNYGYTF. CDR3 DNA sequence: TGTGCCAGCAAAGGGGGCGGGAACTATGGCTACACCTTC.

The chain employs TRBV6-5 and TRBJ1-6; unclear D gene. The CDR3 covers 13 residues. In germline, CDR1 is MNHEY, CDR2 SVGAGI. V lost 7 bases and J 4 bases, leaving 8 bases between the germline ends. The CDR3 DNA reads TGTGCCAGCACGGCCAGGTATAATTCACCCCTCCACTTT. Translation: CASTARYNSPLHF.

The chain recombines TRBV10-3 with TRBJ2-5, with a possible D match to TRBD2 (5 bases). The V gene's germline CDR1 is ENHRY and CDR2 SYGVKD. V was trimmed by 8 bases and J by 4 bases, leaving 14 bases between them. The CDR3 totals 13 residues. CDR3 region: CAIHGGPGETQYF. The CDR3 nucleotides read TGTGCCATCCACGGAGGACCTGGAGAGACCCAGTACTTC.

This chain links TRBV4-3 with TRBJ2-7; the D call may be TRBD1 or TRBD2 (5 bases each). Trimming left V 2 bases short and J 3 bases short, with 14 bases between. Germline V CDR1 and CDR2: LGHNA, YSLEER. There are 15 residues in the CDR3. The CDR3 loop is CASSQSLLGVYEQYF. The CDR3, as DNA: TGCGCCAGCAGCCAATCTCTCTTGGGGGTCTACGAGCAGTACTTC.

This chain connects TRBV30 to TRBJ1-3, with 9 bases matching TRBD1. The V gene end was trimmed by 0 bases and the J gene end by 8 bases; junction bases not matched to a gene: 11. Germline V gene lookup returns CDR1 GTSNPN and CDR2 SVGIG (reference sequence). This CDR3 is built from 16 residues. The CDR3 loop reads CAWSVAGTGLDHTIYF. The CDR3 nucleotides are TGTGCCTGGAGTGTTGCCGGGACAGGGTTAGACCACACCATATATTTT.